The present T cell receptor beta chain was sequenced within a study of post-analysis software for immune sequencing data. Turning to this clonotype: Its antigen is currently unknown.

V dropped 4 bases and J dropped 0; count of bases not matched to a gene: 12. Looked up from germline, CDR1 is SGDLS and CDR2 is YYNGEE. CDR3 length: 18 residues. General study points: Samples from one preparation batch, clustered by F measure, grouped strongly together. For normalized Chao1 diversity, multiple sclerosis patients scored significantly lower than controls did. Elevated frequency relative to controls characterized several TRBV segments in patients, TRBV5-6, TRBV5-1 and TRBV20-1 among them.

Every TCR beta cDNA library bore unique molecular identifiers. TCRdb fed the PCR reads into MiXCR, producing one record per CDR3 protein. The sample shows about 770,000 distinct CDR3 sequences, under 60% of them seen only once. The genes are TRBV9 and TRBJ2-1; 8 bases are a match to TRBD2. The TCR originated in a girl aged 5 to 17 with multiple sclerosis. The specimen sequenced was blood. CDR3 sequence (DNA): TGTGCCAGCAGCTCAATAGCGGGGCCCTCAAGCTCCTACAATGAGCAGTTCTTC. Translated: CASSSIAGPSSSYNEQFF.